This T cell receptor (beta chain) was profiled in a study of cytomegalovirus exposure and HLA in healthy donors. Overall study: Counted in an early data release were 85 million or so unique TCRs from HLA-typed donors. Study results and caveats: There were some V segments, including TRBV6-2 and TRBV6-3, excluded as indistinguishable. Later analysis associated a missense DCLRE1C variant with TCR beta V- and J-gene trimming.

Germline CDR1 reads MRHNA; CDR2 reads SNTAGT. The CDR3 has 12 amino acids. The V gene lost 3 bases and the J gene lost 5 bases, with 7 bases spanning the gap. In its sample, this clone was seen a few times. Its matching antigen is unknown. Vbeta (60) and Jbeta (13) primers were used in the PCR. Original handling: Later, tens of millions of unique TCR beta chains were counted in an analysis, and approximately 10 million of them were shared. Profiled with immunoSEQ multiplex PCR; TCRdb holds only in-frame clones, not every one. The V and J calls and clone size were taken over from that table, and D and trimming were inferred from the DNA. The table includes about 94,000 clones, approximately 80% detected once.

The chain combines TRBV6-4 with TRBJ1-2, with D possibly being TRBD1 (6 bases). The sample comprised PBMCs. This TCR was sampled from a human donor in good health. CDR3 sequence: CASSDQGYGYTF. The CDR3 region has the DNA TGTGCCAGCAGTGATCAGGGGTATGGCTACACCTTC.